This T cell receptor beta chain was retrieved from a study of T cells in Graves' hyperthyroidism and ophthalmopathy. As for this clonotype: Relative to the germline gene, one junction end is altered; a read error may explain this.

Per the germline V gene, CDR1 is WSHSY and CDR2 is SAAADI. The CDR3 is 14 residues long. Authors of the study amplified TCR beta CDR3 regions from RNA transcripts. The study used the HTBI primer set for a first-round RT-PCR of the TCR CDR3. Each CDR3 protein is one row after TCRdb ran MiXCR on the multiplex PCR reads. The table shows nearly 750,000 distinct CDR3 sequences, with about 35% occurring only once. The sample was blood. The clonotype comes from a woman aged 40 to 55 with Graves' hyperthyroidism. The J gene is TRBJ2-5, the V gene TRBV10-2, with D tentatively TRBD1 (5 bases). CDR3 loop: CASSVDGKQGAQYF. In nucleotides, the CDR3 is TGTGCCAGCAGCGTAGATGGGAAGCAAGGGGCCCAGTACTTC.